These 18 T cell receptor beta chains were sequenced from one sample in a study of patients and donors after allogeneic stem cell transplantation (dated by TCRdb to 2018 to 2020). The protocol used for the library was RT-PCR. Sequencing was performed on a NextSeq 550. TCRdb passed the public sequencing reads through fastp at Q25 and MiXCR, retaining productive beta sequences. Merged by CDR3 protein, the rows form single entries marked with the most common genes and DNA. The sample table records roughly 940,000 distinct CDR3 sequences; roughly 17% of these occur just once. Together, the top ten hold roughly 6% of the sample. The sequenced sample consisted of blood, either unsorted or a sorted T cell fraction (not recorded which). These receptor sequences come from a human donor who was either an allogeneic HSCT recipient or a stem cell or donor lymphocyte infusion donor (not recorded which). It is not recorded whose cells these are; they may come from a transplant donor.

The chain uses TRBV4-3 and TRBJ1-1, with a weak D call TRBD1 (6 bases). Germline V gene lookup returns CDR1 LGHNA and CDR2 YSLEER. V lost 6 bases to trimming and J lost 11 bases, with 19 bases between them. CDR3 size: 13 residues. CDR3 residues: CASRATGSALAFF. The DNA for the CDR3 is TGCGCCAGCAGAGCTACAGGGAGTGCTTTGGCTTTCTTT.

This clonotype has a handful of counts. As DNA, the CDR3 is TGTGCCAGCAGTGGTCCGGGGGTGGGAGGCACTGAAGCTTTCTTT. Translation: CASSGPGVGGTEAFF. V and J are TRBV2 and TRBJ1-1; perhaps TRBD1 as D (5 bases). V gave up 4 bases and J gave up 4 bases, with 16 bases separating them. Germline values: CDR1 SNHLY, CDR2 FYNNEI. The CDR3 is 15 amino acids.

This clonotype was counted a few times. This chain links TRBV12-3 or TRBV12-4 with TRBJ2-5, with D maybe TRBD1 (5 bases). The CDR3 is 15 residues long. Between the trimmed V and J ends, which lost 6 bases and 2 bases, there was a span of 16 bases. The CDR3 region has the DNA TGTGCCAGCAGACTCGAAGTAGGGGTTCAAGAGACCCAGTACTTC. This gives the protein CASRLEVGVQETQYF.

This chain links TRBV3-1 with TRBJ1-5; no clear D gene. Trimming removed 3 bases from V and 0 bases from J, with 9 bases in between. From germline, CDR1 is LGHDT and CDR2 YNNKEL (reference sequence). This CDR3 region has 15 residues. CDR3 DNA: TGTGCCAGCAGCCAGCGGCCAAATAGCAATCAGCCCCAGCATTTT. Translating gives CASSQRPNSNQPQHF.

The chain joins TRBV4-1 to TRBJ1-5; D not certain. The CDR3 consists of 15 residues. The germline V gene has CDR1 MGHRA and CDR2 YSYEKL. With 4 bases removed from V and 3 bases from J, the gap between germline ends came to 13 bases. CDR3 sequence: CASSLSDGVNQPQHF. CDR3 sequence (DNA): TGCGCCAGCAGCCTCTCGGACGGTGTCAATCAGCCCCAGCATTTT.

This clonotype appeared a few times. This rearrangement joins TRBV30 to TRBJ1-2; D remains ambiguous. The CDR3 runs to 10 residues. The germline V gene has CDR1 GTSNPN and CDR2 SVGIG (reference sequence). The ends were cut back, 6 bases at V and 7 bases at J, with 9 bases in the middle. Here the CDR3 reads CACWVAGYTF. The CDR3 DNA sequence: TGTGCCTGCTGGGTGGCTGGCTACACCTTC.

CDR3 protein: CSVDRKATEAFF. As DNA, the CDR3 is TGCAGCGTTGACCGAAAAGCTACAGAAGCTTTCTTT. The J gene is TRBJ1-1, the V gene TRBV29-1, with D hard to call. Trimming took off 3 bases at V and 8 bases at J, with 13 bases between the two ends. This CDR3 has 12 amino acids. Germline V gene lookup returns CDR1 SQVTM and CDR2 ANQGSEA.

This clonotype was counted only a few times. The chain carries TRBV2 and TRBJ2-7; a possible D gene is TRBD1 (8 bases). Germline V gene sequence: CDR1 SNHLY, CDR2 FYNNEI. V lost 6 bases and J 4 bases, leaving 19 bases between the germline ends. The CDR3 totals 15 residues. The DNA of the CDR3 is TGTGCCAGCAGCATAAACAGGGGGGGAGGTTACGAGCAGTACTTC. As protein: CASSINRGGGYEQYF.

The CDR3 region is CASSQNAGANTGELFF. The CDR3 coding sequence is TGTGCCAGCAGCCAGAATGCGGGGGCAAACACCGGGGAGCTGTTTTTT. The chain is built from TRBV14 and TRBJ2-2, with a possible D match to TRBD2 (7 bases). Deletions cut 3 bases from V and 2 bases from J, with 13 bases between. CDR1 and CDR2 (germline): SGHDN, FVKESK. This CDR3 comprises 16 residues.

V and J are TRBV13 and TRBJ1-1, with 7 nucleotides matching TRBD1. The ends lost 4 bases at V and 10 bases at J; junction bases unmatched: 15. The CDR3 consists of 15 residues. CDR1 is PRHDT, CDR2 FYEKMQ, per germline (reference sequence). CDR3 loop: CASSSQTGRKIGAFF. The CDR3 region has the DNA TGTGCCAGCAGCTCCCAGACAGGGCGAAAAATAGGAGCTTTCTTT.

This clonotype turned up a few times. The CDR3 sequence: CASSYGTGSPFAEAFF. DNA for the CDR3: TGTGCCAGCAGTTACGGGACAGGGAGTCCTTTCGCTGAAGCTTTCTTT. The chain uses TRBV6-5 and TRBJ1-1; TRBD1 matches at 9 bases. With V trimmed by 2 bases and J by 6 bases, 10 bases remained unmatched. The CDR3 runs to 16 residues. Germline assignment: CDR1 MNHEY and CDR2 SVGAGI.

This clonotype was counted a few times. The gene calls are TRBV6-1 and TRBJ2-7; D gene unclear. CDR1 MNHNS and CDR2 SASEGT come from the germline V gene. V dropped 6 bases and J dropped 3 bases, with 12 bases sitting between them. The CDR3 loop spans 13 amino acids. CDR3 sequence (DNA): TGTGCCAGCAGCCCGACACTCCACTACGAGCAGTACTTC. It translates to CASSPTLHYEQYF.

This clonotype was picked up a small number of times. V usage is TRBV6-5 and J usage is TRBJ2-7, with D hard to call. Trimming took off 0 bases at V and 7 bases at J, with 16 bases between the two ends. Per the germline V gene, CDR1 is MNHEY and CDR2 is SVGAGI. This CDR3 has 15 residues. The CDR3 DNA is TGTGCCAGCAGTTACTCGAACCGAGGTCTCAGGGAGCAGTACTTC. Its protein product is CASSYSNRGLREQYF.

V and J are TRBV6-5 and TRBJ1-5; the D gene is possibly TRBD1 (6 bases). Germline V gene data show CDR1 as MNHEY and CDR2 as SVGAGI. The CDR3 length is 15 residues. Trimming left V 4 bases short and J 7 bases short, with 17 bases between. CDR3 DNA sequence: TGTGCCAGCAGTTCCCGAGAGGGGGGCCGCCAGCCCCAGCATTTT. This codes for CASSSREGGRQPQHF.

This clonotype was counted a few times. The chain carries TRBV6-1 and TRBJ2-3; D perhaps matches TRBD2 (5 bases). The CDR3 extends over 17 amino acids. Germline values: CDR1 MNHNS, CDR2 SASEGT. The V gene lost 7 bases and the J gene lost 0 bases, with 20 bases spanning the gap. The CDR3 nucleotides read TGTGCCAGCAACCGAGGGCGCACCCCTACTAGCACAGATACGCAGTATTTT. Amino acid sequence: CASNRGRTPTSTDTQYF.

This clonotype was detected many times. The chain is built from TRBV5-1 and TRBJ2-1; TRBD1 might be the D (6 bases). The CDR3 length is 15 residues. With 1 base removed from V and 6 bases from J, the gap between germline ends came to 14 bases. The V gene's germline CDR1 is SGHRS and CDR2 YFSETQ. In DNA form, the CDR3 reads TGCGCCAGCAGCTTGCTACAGGGCTATGGCAATGAGCAGTTCTTC. This gives the protein CASSLLQGYGNEQFF. Complete variable domain (other parts from reference TRBV5-1 and TRBJ2-1): KAGVTQTPRYLIKTRGQQVTLSCSPISGHRSVSWYQQTPGQGLQFLFEYFSETQRNKGNFPGRFSGRQFSNSRSEMNVSTLELGDSALYLCASSLLQGYGNEQFFGPGTRLTVL.

This chain uses TRBV3-1 with TRBJ2-5, with 15 bases lining up with TRBD2. Germline CDR1 reads LGHDT; CDR2 reads YNNKEL (reference sequence). With 5 bases clipped from V and 5 bases from J, the junction kept 12 bases outside the gene matches. The CDR3 extends over 18 amino acids. CDR3 sequence reads: CASSLTRTSGGAGETQYF. In DNA, the CDR3 is TGTGCCAGCAGCTTGACGCGGACTAGCGGGGGGGCCGGGGAGACCCAGTACTTC.

The genes are TRBV5-1 and TRBJ2-2, with TRBD2 matching 10 bases. This CDR3 spans 14 amino acids. V trimming: 4 bases; J trimming: 8 bases; junction bases outside the gene matches: 5. Germline values: CDR1 SGHRS, CDR2 YFSETQ. CDR3 sequence reads: CASSPSGSLGELFF. CDR3 bases: TGCGCCAGCAGCCCTAGCGGGAGTCTGGGGGAGCTGTTTTTT.